A single sample gave rise to the 32 T cell receptor beta chains below, sequenced in a study of T cell repertoires in cytomegalovirus infection. No antigen is known for these receptors. TCRdb analysed the reads with MiXCR anew, one entry per CDR3 protein. Here the sample spans hundreds of thousands of distinct CDR3 sequences, 31% being singletons. The input for sequencing was cultured CD8+ T cells from PBMCs, taken from culture after CMV antigen stimulation. The origin of the receptors is a human donor in good health (CMV status not recorded). Some clones in this sample may be carry-over from other donors' samples.

The genes are TRBV15 and TRBJ1-1; D unclear. The V gene's germline CDR1 is LNHNV and CDR2 YYDKDF (reference sequence). V lost 3 bases to trimming and J lost 4 bases, with 12 bases between them. This CDR3 has 14 residues. CDR3 protein: CATSSSALITEAFF. CDR3 bases: TGTGCCACCAGCAGTTCAGCTCTGATCACTGAAGCTTTCTTT.

There are a few counts of this clonotype. V gene TRBV28 combines with J gene TRBJ2-7, with D maybe TRBD2 (5 bases). Trimming took off 3 bases at V and 4 bases at J, with 13 bases between the two ends. The germline V gene encodes CDR1 MDHEN and CDR2 SYDVKM. The CDR3 sequence is 14 residues long. DNA of the CDR3: TGTGCCAGCAGTTTTCGGGAACATATTTACGAGCAGTACTTC. Protein product: CASSFREHIYEQYF.

The chain recombines TRBV6-4 with TRBJ2-3, with D perhaps assigned TRBD1 or TRBD2 (5 bases each). Per the germline V gene, CDR1 is MRHNA and CDR2 is SNTAGT. The CDR3 runs to 15 residues. Trimming cost V 9 bases and J 1 base, with 17 bases left between them. CDR3 bases: TGTGCCAGACTTCGGACACGGGAATGCACAGATACGCAGTATTTT. Translating it yields CARLRTRECTDTQYF.

Comment on this clonotype: An end of the junction differs from the germline gene, which may be a read error. Here the CDR3 DNA reads TGTGTCAGCAGCTTGTACTGGGGTACGGCCGGGGAGCTGTTTTTT. This translates into CVSSLYWGTAGELFF. The rearrangement uses TRBV5-4 and TRBJ2-2; D gene uncertain. The CDR3 runs 15 residues. Per germline, CDR1 SGHNT and CDR2 YYREEE (reference sequence).

This clonotype was seen a few times. This chain connects TRBV15 to TRBJ1-2, with 8 positions matching TRBD1. CDR1 is LNHNV and CDR2 is YYDKDF in the germline V gene (reference sequence). With V trimmed by 4 bases and J by 8 bases, 9 bases remained unmatched. The CDR3 runs to 14 residues. The CDR3 protein is CATSIRTGSNGYTF. CDR3 in DNA: TGTGCCACCAGCATTCGGACAGGGTCAAACGGCTACACCTTC.

This sequence joins TRBV12-3 or TRBV12-4 and TRBJ2-1; the D gene could be TRBD1 or TRBD2 (5 bases each). The CDR3 contains 10 residues. The ends were cut back, 8 bases at V and 15 bases at J, with 14 bases in the middle. The CDR3 sequence: CASGGKALFF. CDR3 nucleotides: TGTGCCAGCGGGGGTAAAGCTCTGTTCTTC.

This clonotype was observed a few times. CDR3 coding DNA: TGTGCCAGCAGCCCCGGGACTCTCTCCTATAATTCACCCCTCCACTTT. Translating it yields CASSPGTLSYNSPLHF. The chain recombines TRBV27 with TRBJ1-6; perhaps TRBD1 as D (5 bases). Germline CDR1 reads MNHEY; CDR2 reads SMNVEV (reference sequence). Trimming stripped 6 bases from V and 0 bases from J, with 12 bases between. The CDR3 has 16 amino acids.

As concerns this clonotype: One junction end does not reproduce the germline sequence, and a read error may be involved. The chain uses TRBV12-5 and TRBJ2-7, with D hard to call. CDR1 is LGHNT, CDR2 FRNRAP, per germline. The CDR3 sequence is 15 residues long. CDR3 bases: TGTGCTAGTGGTTTGGTAGGGAAGAGCTCCTACGAGCGGTACTTC. This sequence encodes CASGLVGKSSYERYF.

This CDR3 is CASSSDTAGPNEQFF. Here the CDR3 DNA reads TGTGCCAGCAGCTCCGACACCGCTGGCCCCAATGAGCAGTTCTTC. This rearrangement joins TRBV13 to TRBJ2-1, with D hard to call. CDR3 size: 15 residues. The germline V and J ends were trimmed by 4 bases and 6 bases, with 16 bases remaining between them. Germline V gene sequence: CDR1 PRHDT, CDR2 FYEKMQ (reference sequence).

The chain employs TRBV6-5 and TRBJ2-6; 7 bases are shared with TRBD1. After removal of 5 bases from V and 0 bases from J, the junction contained 10 bases not matched to a gene. The germline V gene encodes CDR1 MNHEY and CDR2 SVGAGI. The CDR3 runs to 18 residues. CDR3 in amino acids: CASSPMGQRFSGANVLTF. The CDR3 coding sequence is TGTGCCAGCAGTCCCATGGGACAGCGATTCTCTGGGGCCAACGTCCTGACTTTC.

This clonotype came up a few times. The rearrangement links TRBV7-2 to TRBJ1-5; D is unclear. This CDR3 spans 14 amino acids. V was cut by 3 bases and J by 9 bases, with 15 bases left in between. The germline V gene encodes CDR1 SGHTA and CDR2 FQGNSA. CDR3 DNA: TGTGCCAGCAGCTTCGGCGTACCCATGCTGCCCCAGCATTTT. It yields the protein CASSFGVPMLPQHF.

This clonotype was seen just once. This sequence joins TRBV28 and TRBJ2-7; possible D gene TRBD1, 5 bases. This CDR3 is built from 14 residues. The V gene's germline CDR1 is MDHEN and CDR2 SYDVKM. The CDR3 sequence is CVSSDTGLTYEQYV. CDR3 bases: TGTGTCAGCAGTGACACAGGATTAACCTACGAGCAGTACGTC.

This clonotype was observed at least ten times. The rearrangement uses TRBV7-9 and TRBJ1-1, with D possibly TRBD1 on 5 matching bases. Germline lookup yields CDR1 SEHNR and CDR2 FQNEAQ (reference sequence). The CDR3 spans 16 residues. V dropped 4 bases and J dropped 3 bases, with 18 bases sitting between them. The CDR3 DNA is TGTGCCAGCAGCTCTGGACATGGGGGGATGGACACTGAAGCTTTCTTT. The encoded protein is CASSSGHGGMDTEAFF.

The rearrangement links TRBV6-5 to TRBJ2-7; D is possibly TRBD1 or TRBD2 (5 bases each). The CDR3 is 17 residues long. Trimming took 4 bases from V and 1 from J, leaving 20 bases between them. Germline CDR1 is MNHEY and CDR2 is SVGAGI. This CDR3 reads CASSSRGLYHGSYEQYV. The CDR3 bases are TGTGCCAGCAGTTCCCGGGGCCTATATCACGGGTCCTACGAGCAGTACGTC.

The chain carries TRBV11-2 and TRBJ2-1; no clear D. Germline V gene data show CDR1 as SGHAT and CDR2 as FQNNGV. V was cut by 5 bases and J by 8 bases, with 13 bases left in between. This CDR3 has 13 residues. The CDR3 region is CASSPYVGDEQFF. The CDR3 nucleotides are TGTGCCAGCAGCCCTTACGTTGGCGATGAGCAGTTCTTC.

The chain joins TRBV7-2 to TRBJ2-1, with D possibly TRBD2 on 5 matching bases. The germline CDR1 and CDR2 sequences are SGHTA and FQGNSA. Deletions cut 0 bases from V and 0 bases from J, with 12 bases between. This CDR3 region has 17 residues. CDR3 in DNA: TGTGCCAGCAGCTTAGCCTTAGTTACTAGCTCCTACAATGAGCAGTTCTTC. Protein: CASSLALVTSSYNEQFF.

The DNA of the CDR3 is TGTGCCAGCAGTGAAGCGGGGGTGGTTTCCTACGAGCAGTACGTC. Its translation is CASSEAGVVSYEQYV. The J gene is TRBJ2-7, the V gene TRBV6-1; perhaps D is TRBD1 or TRBD2 (5 bases each). Trimming left V 0 bases short and J 1 base short, with 10 bases between. The CDR3 contains 15 residues. Per the germline V gene, CDR1 is MNHNS and CDR2 is SASEGT.

As concerns this clonotype: It may be a read error: a sequence one base away is much more abundant. The chain carries TRBV7-4 and TRBJ1-1; possible D gene TRBD1, 6 bases. Germline assignment: CDR1 SGHVT and CDR2 SQSDAQ. The CDR3 is 13 amino acids. CDR3 in amino acids: CANSLPPPGEAFF. CDR3 bases: TGTGCCAACAGCTTACCCCCACCAGGGGAGGCTTTCTTT.

The chain recombines TRBV9 with TRBJ2-3; 8 positions agree with TRBD2. This CDR3 has 16 amino acids. From germline, CDR1 is SGDLS and CDR2 YYNGEE. Germline trimming cut 6 bases from V and 2 bases from J; bases unmatched to any gene: 11. The CDR3 region has the DNA TGTGCCAGCAACCCCGGACTAGCAGGAGCCACAGATACGCAGTATTTT. This sequence encodes CASNPGLAGATDTQYF.

The rearrangement links TRBV7-3 to TRBJ2-2; D assignment may be TRBD1 or TRBD2 (5 bases each). V was shortened by 5 bases and J by 7 bases, with 17 bases between the two germline ends. The germline V gene has CDR1 SGHTA and CDR2 FQGTGA. The CDR3 totals 15 residues. The CDR3 loop is CASSLVGVGIGELFF. The CDR3 nucleotides are TGTGCCAGCAGCCTCGTGGGGGTCGGAATCGGGGAGCTGTTTTTT.

This clonotype was counted ten times or more. V usage is TRBV7-8 and J usage is TRBJ2-2; D uncertain. Germline-derived CDR1 and CDR2 are SGHVS and FQNEAQ. V lost 10 bases and J lost 7, with 7 bases in between. There are 10 residues in the CDR3. This chain's CDR3 is CANWDGELFF. The CDR3 DNA reads TGTGCCAACTGGGACGGGGAGCTGTTTTTT.

This clonotype has only a few counts. The chain couples TRBV2 to TRBJ2-4, with TRBD2 matching 10 bases. The germline CDR1 and CDR2 sequences are SNHLY and FYNNEI. J lost 6 bases, V lost 7 bases, and 6 bases had no gene match. The CDR3 totals 14 residues. CDR3 sequence reads: CASISGGIRNIQYF. The DNA for the CDR3 is TGTGCCAGCATTAGCGGGGGGATTAGAAACATTCAGTACTTC.

The sample holds many counts of this clonotype. V usage is TRBV7-8 and J usage is TRBJ2-1; 10 bases are shared with TRBD2. V shed 2 bases, J shed 5 bases, and the junction held 3 bases outside the gene matches. This CDR3 is built from 15 residues. Germline V CDR1 and CDR2: SGHVS, FQNEAQ. The CDR3 loop is CASSLILAGDNEQFF. CDR3 DNA sequence: TGTGCCAGCAGCTTAATCCTAGCGGGGGACAATGAGCAGTTCTTC.

V gene TRBV20-1 combines with J gene TRBJ2-4; TRBD2 might be the D (7 bases). The CDR3 totals 16 residues. The V gene lost 6 bases and the J gene lost 1 base, with 19 bases spanning the gap. The V gene's germline CDR1 is DFQATT and CDR2 SNEGSKA (reference sequence). The CDR3 region is CSAPEGGYQAKNIQYF. The CDR3 coding sequence is TGCAGTGCACCGGAGGGGGGGTATCAGGCCAAAAACATTCAGTACTTC.

This clonotype came up a few times. The chain is built from TRBV7-9 and TRBJ2-1, with TRBD2 as a possible D gene (5 bases). Germline V gene data show CDR1 as SEHNR and CDR2 as FQNEAQ (reference sequence). The germline V and J ends were trimmed by 6 bases and 2 bases, with 17 bases remaining between them. This CDR3 has 16 amino acids. The CDR3 reads CASRDPRRVPYNEQFF. In DNA form, the CDR3 reads TGTGCCAGCAGAGATCCAAGGCGGGTACCCTACAATGAGCAGTTCTTC.

The V gene is TRBV10-3, the J gene TRBJ2-7, with 8 bases identical to TRBD1. The CDR3 spans 13 residues. J lost 6 bases, V lost 9 bases, and 10 bases had no gene match. Germline V gives CDR1 ENHRY, CDR2 SYGVKD. CDR3 in DNA: TGTGCCATTAGGACAGGGCGGTCGGGCGAGCAGTACGTC. It is translated as CAIRTGRSGEQYV.

The chain couples TRBV7-1 to TRBJ1-3, with 7 nucleotides matching TRBD1. TRBV7-1 is reported as an ORF; its role is uncertain. This CDR3 is 14 amino acids long. V shed 7 bases and J 2 bases; nucleotides not matched to a gene: 5. CDR3 amino acids: CASNKTGTGNTIYF. The CDR3 DNA is TGTGCCAGCAACAAGACAGGGACTGGAAACACCATATATTTT.

This clonotype was counted a few times. V is TRBV6-8 and J is TRBJ2-5; 8 bases agree with TRBD2. The CDR3 contains 15 residues. V lost 4 bases to trimming and J lost 1 base; unmatched junction nucleotides: 5. The germline CDR1 and CDR2 sequences are MNHGY and SAAAGT. In DNA form, the CDR3 reads TGTGCCAGCAGTTTGAGCGGGGGTTTCCAAGAGACCCAGTACTTC. This encodes CASSLSGGFQETQYF.

The rearrangement uses TRBV12-3 or TRBV12-4 and TRBJ1-2; the D is unclear. CDR3 length: 13 amino acids. V was trimmed by 2 bases and J by 4 bases, leaving 8 bases between them. DNA for the CDR3: TGTGCCAGCAGTTTAAGCAGAGTCTATGGCTACACCTTC. This codes for CASSLSRVYGYTF.

The chain links TRBV6-1 to TRBJ2-1; 8 nucleotides line up with TRBD2. The CDR3 is made up of 14 amino acids. Germline trimming cut 5 bases from V and 9 bases from J; bases unmatched to any gene: 9. CDR1 is MNHNS, CDR2 SASEGT, per germline. Here the CDR3 DNA reads TGTGCCAGCAGTCTATCGGGGGGGCCGGGTGAGCAGTTCTTC. As protein: CASSLSGGPGEQFF.

This clonotype was recorded many times. The J gene is TRBJ1-1, the V gene TRBV12-3 or TRBV12-4; no reliable D call. This CDR3 is built from 13 residues. Trimming removed 10 bases from V and 9 bases from J, with 21 bases in between. This CDR3 is CAIAETLVSQAFF. The CDR3 bases are TGTGCCATTGCAGAAACCCTAGTTTCACAAGCTTTCTTT.

The chain has TRBV6-2 or TRBV6-3 and TRBJ2-7, with a tentative D call TRBD1 (6 bases). This CDR3 region has 15 residues. V was trimmed by 2 bases and J by 3 bases, leaving 14 bases between them. Germline CDR1 reads MNHEY; CDR2 reads SVGEGT. Written as DNA, the CDR3 is TGTGCCAGCAGTTACATACCGGGACATCGCTACGAGCAGTACGTC. It encodes CASSYIPGHRYEQYV.